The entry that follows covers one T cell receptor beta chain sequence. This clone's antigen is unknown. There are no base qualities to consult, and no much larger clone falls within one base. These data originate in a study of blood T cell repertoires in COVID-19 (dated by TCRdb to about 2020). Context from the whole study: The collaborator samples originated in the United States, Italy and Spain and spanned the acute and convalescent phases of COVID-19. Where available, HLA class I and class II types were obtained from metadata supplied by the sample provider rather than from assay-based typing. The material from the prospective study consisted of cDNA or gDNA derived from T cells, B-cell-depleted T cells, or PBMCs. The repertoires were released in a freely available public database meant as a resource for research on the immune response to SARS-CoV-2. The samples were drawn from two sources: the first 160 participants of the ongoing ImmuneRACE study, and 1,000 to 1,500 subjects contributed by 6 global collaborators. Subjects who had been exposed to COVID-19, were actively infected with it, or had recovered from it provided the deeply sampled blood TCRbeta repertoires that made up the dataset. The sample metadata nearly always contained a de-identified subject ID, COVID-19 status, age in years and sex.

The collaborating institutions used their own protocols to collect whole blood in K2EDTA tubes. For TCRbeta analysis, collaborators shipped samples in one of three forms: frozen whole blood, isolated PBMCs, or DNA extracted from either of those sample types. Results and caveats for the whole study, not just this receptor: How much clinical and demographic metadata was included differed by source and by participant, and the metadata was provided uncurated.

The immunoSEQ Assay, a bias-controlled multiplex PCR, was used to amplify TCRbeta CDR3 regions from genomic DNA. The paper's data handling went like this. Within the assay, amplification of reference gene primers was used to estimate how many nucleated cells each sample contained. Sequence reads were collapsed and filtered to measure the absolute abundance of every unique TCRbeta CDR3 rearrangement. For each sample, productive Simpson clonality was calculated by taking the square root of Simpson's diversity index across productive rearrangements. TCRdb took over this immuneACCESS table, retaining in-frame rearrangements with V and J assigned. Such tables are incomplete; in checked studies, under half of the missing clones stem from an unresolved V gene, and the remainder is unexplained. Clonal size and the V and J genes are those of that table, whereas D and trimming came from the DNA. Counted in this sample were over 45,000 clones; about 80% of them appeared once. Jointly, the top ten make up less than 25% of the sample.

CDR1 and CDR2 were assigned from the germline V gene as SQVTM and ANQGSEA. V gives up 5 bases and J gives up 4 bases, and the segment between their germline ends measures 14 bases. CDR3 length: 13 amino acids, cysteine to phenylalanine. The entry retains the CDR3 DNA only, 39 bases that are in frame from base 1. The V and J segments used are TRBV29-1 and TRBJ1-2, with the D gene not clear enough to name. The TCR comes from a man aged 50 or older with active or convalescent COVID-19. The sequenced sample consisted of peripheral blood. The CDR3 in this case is CSVLSREGYGYTF. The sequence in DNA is TGCAGCGTTCTGTCCAGAGAGGGCTATGGCTACACCTTC.